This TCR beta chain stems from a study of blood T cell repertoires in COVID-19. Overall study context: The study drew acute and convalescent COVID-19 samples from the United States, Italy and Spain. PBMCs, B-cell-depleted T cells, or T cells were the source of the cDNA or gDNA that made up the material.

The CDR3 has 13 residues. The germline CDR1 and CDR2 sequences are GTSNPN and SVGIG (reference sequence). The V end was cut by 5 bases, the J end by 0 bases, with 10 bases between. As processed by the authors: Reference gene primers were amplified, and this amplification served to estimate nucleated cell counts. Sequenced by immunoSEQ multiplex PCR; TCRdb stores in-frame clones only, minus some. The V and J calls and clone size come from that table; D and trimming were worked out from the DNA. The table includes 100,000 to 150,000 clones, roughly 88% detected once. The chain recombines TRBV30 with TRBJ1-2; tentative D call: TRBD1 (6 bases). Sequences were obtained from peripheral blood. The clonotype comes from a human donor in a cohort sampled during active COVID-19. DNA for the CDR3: TGTGCCTGGGGGGGCCGAACTAACTATGGCTACACCTTC. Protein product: CAWGGRTNYGYTF.